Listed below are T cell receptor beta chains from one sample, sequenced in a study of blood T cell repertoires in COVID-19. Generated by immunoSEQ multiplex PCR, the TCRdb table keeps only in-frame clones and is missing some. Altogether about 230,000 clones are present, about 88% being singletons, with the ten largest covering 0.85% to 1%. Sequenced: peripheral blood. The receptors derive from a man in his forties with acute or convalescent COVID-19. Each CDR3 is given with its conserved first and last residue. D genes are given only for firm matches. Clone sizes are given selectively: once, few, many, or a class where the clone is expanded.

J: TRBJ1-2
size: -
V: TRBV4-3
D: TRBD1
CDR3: CASSQESTGAPNYGYTF
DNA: TGCGCCAGCAGCCAAGAATCAACAGGGGCGCCTAACTATGGCTACACCTTC

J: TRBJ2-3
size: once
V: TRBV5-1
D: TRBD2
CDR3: CASSLTSGASTDTQYF
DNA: TGCGCCAGCAGCCTTACTAGCGGCGCTAGCACAGATACGCAGTATTTT

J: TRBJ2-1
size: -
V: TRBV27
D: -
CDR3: CASSSLYNEQFF
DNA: TGTGCCAGCAGTTCCCTTTACAATGAGCAGTTCTTC

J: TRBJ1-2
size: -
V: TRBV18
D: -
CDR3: CASSPTGGEGYGYTF
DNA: TGTGCCAGCTCGCCCACGGGGGGCGAGGGCTATGGCTACACCTTC

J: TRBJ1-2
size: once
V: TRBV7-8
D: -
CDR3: CASSIGGAGTTAGYGYTF
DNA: TGTGCCAGCAGCATCGGGGGGGCAGGGACTACAGCTGGCTATGGCTACACCTTC

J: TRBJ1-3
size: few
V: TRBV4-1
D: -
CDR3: CASSPRQGPMYTYGNTIYF
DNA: TGCGCCAGCAGCCCCCGGCAGGGGCCGATGTACACATACGGAAACACCATATATTTT

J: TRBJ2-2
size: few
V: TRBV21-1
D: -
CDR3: CAIRLRRGGPDGELFF
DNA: TGTGCCATCCGACTGCGGCGGGGGGGCCCTGACGGGGAGCTGTTTTTT

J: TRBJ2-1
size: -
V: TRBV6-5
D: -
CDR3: CASSYDRLVDEQFF
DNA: TGTGCCAGCAGTTACGACCGACTAGTCGATGAGCAGTTCTTC

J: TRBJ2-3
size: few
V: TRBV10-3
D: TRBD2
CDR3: CAISANGGASDTQYF
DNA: TGTGCCATCAGTGCTAACGGGGGGGCATCAGATACGCAGTATTTT

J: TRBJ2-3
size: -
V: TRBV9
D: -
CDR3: CASSVGRWLSTDTQYF
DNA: TGTGCCAGCAGCGTAGGGAGGTGGTTAAGCACAGATACGCAGTATTTT

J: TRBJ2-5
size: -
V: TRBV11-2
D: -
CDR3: CASSTLSVRQETQYF
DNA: TGTGCCAGCAGCACCCTATCTGTTCGCCAAGAGACCCAGTACTTC

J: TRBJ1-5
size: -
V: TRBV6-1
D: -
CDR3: CASSEGQGIDPQHF
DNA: TGTGCCAGCAGTGAAGGTCAGGGTATAGATCCCCAGCATTTT

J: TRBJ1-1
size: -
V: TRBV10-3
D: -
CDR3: CAIRASTGQNTEAFF
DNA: TGTGCCATCCGAGCCTCGACAGGCCAGAACACTGAAGCTTTCTTT

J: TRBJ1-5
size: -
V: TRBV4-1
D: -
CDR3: CASSQDPRGMGNQPQHF
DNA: TGCGCCAGCAGCCAAGATCCTAGGGGTATGGGCAATCAGCCCCAGCATTTT

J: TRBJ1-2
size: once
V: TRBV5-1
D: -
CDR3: CASSLTEIYGYTF
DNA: TGCGCCAGCAGCTTGACAGAAATCTATGGCTACACCTTC

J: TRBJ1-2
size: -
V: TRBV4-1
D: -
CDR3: CASSQDPGIYYGYTF
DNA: TGCGCCAGCAGCCAAGATCCAGGTATCTACTATGGCTACACCTTC

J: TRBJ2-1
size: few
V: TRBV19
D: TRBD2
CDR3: CASSILAGGPPAQFF
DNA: TGTGCCAGTAGTATTCTAGCGGGGGGCCCCCCTGCGCAGTTCTTC

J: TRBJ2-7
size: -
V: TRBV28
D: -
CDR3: CASRPGQSYEQYF
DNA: TGTGCCAGCAGGCCAGGACAGTCCTACGAGCAGTACTTC

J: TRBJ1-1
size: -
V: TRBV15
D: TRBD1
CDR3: CATSSTGAWGPEAFF
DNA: TGTGCCACCAGCAGTACAGGGGCGTGGGGTCCTGAAGCTTTCTTT

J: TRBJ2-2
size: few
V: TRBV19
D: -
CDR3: CASSPRHLNTGELFF
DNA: TGTGCCAGTAGCCCGCGACACCTCAACACCGGGGAGCTGTTTTTT

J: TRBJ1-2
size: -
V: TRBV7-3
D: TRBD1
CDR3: CASSPTDRGRGGYTF
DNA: TGTGCCAGCAGCCCAACCGACAGGGGGCGAGGCGGCTACACCTTC

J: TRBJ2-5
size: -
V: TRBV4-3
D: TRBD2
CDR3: CASSQDTSGGETQYF
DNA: TGCGCCAGCAGCCAAGATACTAGCGGGGGAGAGACCCAGTACTTC

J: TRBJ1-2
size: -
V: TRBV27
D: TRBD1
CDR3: CASSWGRGYGYTF
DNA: TGTGCCAGCAGTTGGGGCAGGGGGTATGGCTACACCTTC

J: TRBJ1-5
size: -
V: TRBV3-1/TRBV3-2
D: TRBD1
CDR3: CASSQGAGGFQPQHF
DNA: TGTGCCAGCAGCCAAGGGGCAGGGGGGTTCCAGCCCCAGCATTTT

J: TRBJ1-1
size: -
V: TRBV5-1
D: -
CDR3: CASARIAGPNTEAFF
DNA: TGCGCCAGCGCCAGAATAGCCGGCCCCAACACTGAAGCTTTCTTT

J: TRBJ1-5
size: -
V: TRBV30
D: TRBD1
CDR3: CAWDRGQGYQPQHF
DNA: TGTGCCTGGGATCGGGGACAGGGCTATCAGCCTCAGCATTTT

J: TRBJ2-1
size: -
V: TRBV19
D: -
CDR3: CASSISDTAYNEQFF
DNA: TGTGCCAGTAGTATTTCGGACACCGCCTACAATGAGCAGTTCTTC

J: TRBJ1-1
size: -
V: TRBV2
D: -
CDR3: CASSEGAELNTEAFF
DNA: TGTGCCAGCAGTGAAGGGGCAGAACTGAACACTGAAGCTTTCTTT

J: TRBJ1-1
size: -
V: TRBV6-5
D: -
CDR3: CASIIPRDPPEAFF
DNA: TGTGCCAGCATCATACCCCGGGATCCACCTGAAGCTTTCTTT

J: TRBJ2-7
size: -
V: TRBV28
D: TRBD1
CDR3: CASSWRQGASISSYEQYF
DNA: TGTGCCAGCAGTTGGAGACAGGGGGCCTCCATAAGCTCCTACGAGCAGTACTTC

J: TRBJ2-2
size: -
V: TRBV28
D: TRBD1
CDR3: CASSFRDRVTGELFF
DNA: TGTGCCAGCAGTTTTCGGGACAGGGTTACCGGGGAGCTGTTTTTT

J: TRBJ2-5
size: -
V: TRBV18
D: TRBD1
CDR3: CASLDRASQETQYF
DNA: TGTGCCAGCTTGGACAGGGCGAGCCAAGAGACCCAGTACTTC

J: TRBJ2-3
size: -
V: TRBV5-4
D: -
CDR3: CASSTGTNTDTQYF
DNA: TGTGCCAGCAGCACAGGAACCAACACAGATACGCAGTATTTT

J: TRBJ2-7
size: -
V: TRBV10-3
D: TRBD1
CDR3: CATKQGADEQYF
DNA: TGTGCCACAAAACAGGGGGCCGACGAGCAGTACTTC

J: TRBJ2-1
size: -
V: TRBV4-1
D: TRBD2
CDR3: CASSPRTSPDEQFF
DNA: TGCGCCAGCAGCCCTCGGACTAGCCCCGATGAGCAGTTCTTC

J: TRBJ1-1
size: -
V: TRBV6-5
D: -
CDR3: CASIRGGTEAFF
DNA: TGTGCCAGCATTAGGGGGGGCACTGAAGCTTTCTTT

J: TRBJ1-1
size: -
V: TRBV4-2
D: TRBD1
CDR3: CANDPRGRGTEAFF
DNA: TGTGCCAACGATCCCAGGGGGCGGGGGACTGAAGCTTTCTTT

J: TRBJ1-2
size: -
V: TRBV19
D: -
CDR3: CASSTSRESLGYTF
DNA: TGTGCCAGTAGTACAAGCAGGGAATCGCTCGGCTACACCTTC

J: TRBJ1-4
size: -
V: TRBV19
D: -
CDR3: CASSTGRRPNEKLFF
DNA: TGTGCCAGTAGTACGGGGAGGAGGCCTAATGAAAAACTGTTTTTT

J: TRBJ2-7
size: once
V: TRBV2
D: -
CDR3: CASSENRLVYEQYF
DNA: TGTGCCAGCAGTGAGAACAGGTTGGTTTACGAGCAGTACTTC

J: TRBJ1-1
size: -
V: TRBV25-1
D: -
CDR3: CASSPTGGLVAEAFF
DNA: TGTGCCAGCAGCCCTACGGGGGGCCTAGTAGCTGAAGCTTTCTTT

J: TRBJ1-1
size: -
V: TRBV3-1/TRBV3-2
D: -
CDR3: CASSQGAAPNTEAFF
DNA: TGTGCCAGCAGCCAAGGGGCAGCCCCGAACACTGAAGCTTTCTTT

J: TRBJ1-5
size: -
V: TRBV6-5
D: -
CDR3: CASDAGLSNQPQHF
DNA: TGTGCCAGCGACGCGGGGTTGAGCAATCAGCCCCAGCATTTT

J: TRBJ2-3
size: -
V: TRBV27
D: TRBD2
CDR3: CASSLTRGGPVTDTQYF
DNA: TGTGCCAGCAGTTTAACCCGGGGGGGCCCTGTCACAGATACGCAGTATTTT